The present T cell receptor beta chain was sequenced within a study of T cell clonotyping in hematopoietic cell transplantation. Measured with immunoSEQ multiplex PCR; TCRdb has only the in-frame clones, and not every one. The data show about 26,000 clones, 70% to 85% seen once. This clone was detected only once. This CDR3 is 11 amino acids long. Trimming cost V 6 bases and J 7 bases, with 9 bases left between them. Germline assignment: CDR1 MNHEY and CDR2 SVGAGI. Regarding time point: recipient sample about 28 days before transplant, after cytoreduction. Here the sequenced sample was peripheral blood mononuclear cells, taken before stem cell transplant. This TCR came from a woman aged 55-70 years with acute myeloid leukemia. Some clones in this sample may be carry-over from other donors' samples. The chain uses TRBV6-5 and TRBJ1-1; no firm D call. Here the CDR3 reads CASRKDGEAFF. CDR3 coding DNA: TGTGCCAGCAGAAAGGACGGTGAAGCTTTCTTT.